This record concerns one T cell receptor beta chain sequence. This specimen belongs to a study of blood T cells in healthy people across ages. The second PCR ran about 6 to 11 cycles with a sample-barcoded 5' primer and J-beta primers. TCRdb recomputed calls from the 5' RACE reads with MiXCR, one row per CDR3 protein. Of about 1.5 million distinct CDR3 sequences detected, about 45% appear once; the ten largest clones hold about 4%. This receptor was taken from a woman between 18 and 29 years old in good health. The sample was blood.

CDR3 sequence (DNA): TGCAGTGCTAGAGGAAGGGGACTACTCACAGATACGCAGTATTTT. This codes for CSARGRGLLTDTQYF. The chain is built from TRBV20-1 and TRBJ2-3; 7 bases line up with TRBD2. Trimming took 1 base from V and 2 from J; bases not matched to a gene: 6. Per the germline V gene, CDR1 is DFQATT and CDR2 is SNEGSKA (reference sequence). This CDR3 contains 15 residues.